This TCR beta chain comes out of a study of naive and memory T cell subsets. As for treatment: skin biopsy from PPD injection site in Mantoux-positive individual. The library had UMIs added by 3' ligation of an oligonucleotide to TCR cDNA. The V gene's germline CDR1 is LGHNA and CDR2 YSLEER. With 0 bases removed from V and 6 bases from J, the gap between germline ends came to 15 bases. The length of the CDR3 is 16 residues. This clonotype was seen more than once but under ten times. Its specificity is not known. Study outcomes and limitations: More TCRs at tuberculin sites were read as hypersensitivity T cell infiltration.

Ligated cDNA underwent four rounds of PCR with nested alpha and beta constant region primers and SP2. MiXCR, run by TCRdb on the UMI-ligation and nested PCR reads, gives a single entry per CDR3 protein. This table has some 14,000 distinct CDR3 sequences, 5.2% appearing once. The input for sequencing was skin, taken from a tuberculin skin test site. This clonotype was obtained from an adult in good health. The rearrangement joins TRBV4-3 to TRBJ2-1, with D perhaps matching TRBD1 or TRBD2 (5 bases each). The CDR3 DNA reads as TGCGCCAGCAGCCAAGATAGAGGGAGAAGGGGCAATGAGCAGTTCTTC. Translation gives CASSQDRGRRGNEQFF.